What follows are 7 T cell receptor beta chains derived from one specimen sequenced in a study of OX40 agonist ivuxolimab in advanced cancers. TCRdb keeps only in-frame clones here, not all; method: immunoSEQ multiplex PCR. The sample lists roughly 97,000 clones, roughly 89% seen once, with roughly 0.79% in the top ten. Sequencing was performed on CD4+ or CD8+ T cells sorted from blood, taken in a trial of the OX40 agonist ivuxolimab. These receptors were collected from an adult with an advanced solid tumor such as melanoma, head and neck, liver or kidney cancer.

The CDR3 DNA reads as TGTGCCATCACCCCGGCGACAGGTGGATATGGCTACACCTTC. As protein: CAITPATGGYGYTF. The chain recombines TRBV10-3 with TRBJ1-2; D possibly corresponds to TRBD1 (6 bases). The CDR3 covers 14 residues. V was trimmed by 7 bases and J by 5 bases, leaving 17 bases between them. The germline V gene has CDR1 ENHRY and CDR2 SYGVKD.

V usage is TRBV10-2 and J usage is TRBJ2-5; D is unclear. Trimming left V 6 bases short and J 5 bases short, with 13 bases between. Per germline, CDR1 WSHSY and CDR2 SAAADI. The CDR3 is 13 residues long. The CDR3 loop reads CASRPTGLETQYF. CDR3 coding DNA: TGCGCCAGCAGACCGACGGGTCTCGAGACCCAGTACTTC.

The rearrangement joins TRBV19 to TRBJ2-5; TRBD1 matches at 9 bases. CDR3 length: 12 residues. Germline V CDR1 and CDR2: LNHDA, SQIVND (reference sequence). V gave up 6 bases and J gave up 6 bases; unmatched junction bases: 2. The CDR3 loop is CASRGQGQTQYF. CDR3 coding DNA: TGTGCCAGTAGAGGACAGGGGCAGACCCAGTACTTC.

This sequence joins TRBV7-2 and TRBJ2-3, with a tentative D call TRBD2 (7 bases). This CDR3 is built from 19 residues. The germline gives CDR1 SGHTA, CDR2 FQGNSA. Trimming stripped 2 bases from V and 7 bases from J, with 28 bases between. The CDR3 DNA follows: TGTGCCAGCAGCTTACAAACCCGAGCGGGGACAACTACTATGTATACGCAGTATTTT. Amino acids: CASSLQTRAGTTTMYTQYF.

CDR3: CASSWGLAGGFDEQFF. The CDR3 region has the DNA TGTGCCAGCAGCTGGGGACTAGCGGGGGGTTTTGATGAGCAGTTCTTC. This rearrangement joins TRBV5-8 to TRBJ2-1, with 15 bases lining up with TRBD2. There are 16 residues in the CDR3. Trimming took 3 bases from V and 8 from J; bases not matched to a gene: 6. The germline gives CDR1 SGHTS, CDR2 YDEGEE. The entire variable domain, with the rest obtained from reference TRBV5-8 and TRBJ2-1, is as follows: EAGVTQSPTHLIKTRGQQATLRCSPISGHTSVYWYQQALGLGLQFLLWYDEGEERNRGNFPPRFSGRQFPNYSSELNVNALELEDSALYLCASSWGLAGGFDEQFFGPGTRLTVL.

Points on this clone: Other DNA sequences from this sample encode an identical CDR3 as well. The chain joins TRBV30 to TRBJ2-7; D unclear. The CDR3 consists of 13 residues. Trimming shortened V by 3 bases and J by 6 bases, and 15 bases separated the two germline ends. CDR1 and CDR2 (germline): GTSNPN, SVGIG (reference sequence). CDR3 sequence: CAWSVRTAGEQYF. CDR3 bases: TGTGCCTGGAGCGTAAGGACGGCCGGCGAGCAGTACTTC. Variable domain in full (rest from reference TRBV30 and TRBJ2-7): SQTIHQWPATLVQPVGSPLSLECTVEGTSNPNLYWYRQAAGRGLQLLFYSVGIGQISSEVPQNLSASRPQDRQFILSSKKLLLSDSGFYLCAWSVRTAGEQYFGPGTRLTVT.

The CDR3 loop reads CASSLTLAGGTDTQYF. CDR3 DNA: TGTGCCAGCAGCTTAACCCTAGCGGGGGGGACAGATACGCAGTATTTT. The chain has TRBV7-2 and TRBJ2-3, with 12 bases fitting TRBD2. V lost 2 bases, J lost 3 bases, and 3 bases stayed unmatched. CDR1 SGHTA and CDR2 FQGNSA come from the germline V gene. The CDR3 consists of 16 residues.